This T cell receptor (beta chain) was captured in a study of blood T cell repertoires in COVID-19. Per the original methods: Estimation of nucleated cell counts relied on the amplification of reference gene primers. Clones were sequenced by immunoSEQ multiplex PCR, and TCRdb holds only the in-frame ones, with some missing. V, J and clone size are taken as reported in that table, and D and trimming were inferred from the DNA itself. The sample contains 200,000 to 250,000 clones, around four fifths of which appear only once. After removal of 6 bases from V and 2 bases from J, the junction contained 5 bases not matched to a gene. The CDR3 consists of 16 residues. Per the germline V gene, CDR1 is SNHLY and CDR2 is FYNNEI.

The sequence came from a woman in her thirties or forties with active or convalescent COVID-19. The sequenced sample consisted of peripheral blood. J is TRBJ2-1 and V is TRBV2, with TRBD2 identical over 12 bases. CDR3 sequence: CASRRLAGVTYNEQFF. The CDR3 DNA reads as TGTGCCAGCAGGAGACTAGCGGGGGTTACCTACAATGAGCAGTTCTTC.